A single sample is the source of the 17 T cell receptor beta chains below, sequenced in a study of shared clonotypes between healthy human individuals. Only in-frame clones appear in the TCRdb table, and some are missing; sequencing was by immunoSEQ multiplex PCR. The sample lists 630,000 or so clones, 98% occurring once. Naivety among CD8 cells was defined by CD45RO negativity and positive CCR7 selection, thereby excluding terminally differentiated effector memory CD45RA+ cells. Material for sequencing was naive CD8+ T cells sorted from blood. The receptors shown here come from a man aged 25-45 years in good health.

This chain joins TRBV23-1 and TRBJ2-3; the D is unclear. TRBV23-1 is given ORF status, its function remaining uncertain. The CDR3 spans 13 residues. The V end was cut by 4 bases, the J end by 12 bases, with 17 bases between. CDR3 in DNA: TGCGCCAGCAGTCTTAGACCTCCAACTCCCCAGTATTTT. This encodes CASSLRPPTPQYF.

The chain employs TRBV5-6 and TRBJ1-3; D remains ambiguous. Trimming removed 0 bases at V and 0 bases at J, with 7 bases between. The germline V gene encodes CDR1 SGHDT and CDR2 YYEEEE. The CDR3 is 15 amino acids. The CDR3 sequence is CASSLEVSSGNTIYF. The CDR3 bases are TGTGCCAGCAGCTTGGAGGTGAGCTCTGGAAACACCATATATTTT. The full variable domain, in which reference TRBV5-6 and TRBJ1-3 provide the parts outside the CDR3, is DAGVTQSPTHLIKTRGQQVTLRCSPKSGHDTVSWYQQALGQGPQFIFQYYEEEERQRGNFPDRFSGHQFPNYSSELNVNALLLGDSALYLCASSLEVSSGNTIYFGEGSWLTVV.

The rearrangement links TRBV27 to TRBJ2-7; 10 bases agree with TRBD2. This CDR3 region has 16 residues. After removal of 5 bases from V and 5 bases from J, the junction contained 12 bases not matched to a gene. The V gene's germline CDR1 is MNHEY and CDR2 SMNVEV (reference sequence). Here the CDR3 reads CASSHLQAGGPDEQYF. For the CDR3, the DNA is TGTGCCAGCAGTCACCTACAAGCGGGAGGGCCCGACGAGCAGTACTTC.

The chain employs TRBV7-8 and TRBJ2-1; 8 nucleotides agree with TRBD1. J was trimmed by 9 bases and V by 5 bases; bases with no gene match: 6. The CDR3 length is 13 residues. Germline CDR1 SGHVS, CDR2 FQNEAQ. The CDR3 nucleotides read TGTGCCAGCAGCCCCCGACAGGGGATTGAGCAGTTCTTC. Encoded protein: CASSPRQGIEQFF.

The rearrangement joins TRBV6-5 to TRBJ1-2; unclear D gene. The CDR3 is 11 amino acids. Germline CDR1 and CDR2: MNHEY and SVGAGI. The V and J ends lost 6 bases and 7 bases respectively, with 9 bases between them. The DNA of the CDR3 is TGTGCCAGCAGGGTATTGAGTGGCTACACCTTC. This encodes CASRVLSGYTF.

The count of this clone is one. This rearrangement joins TRBV7-9 to TRBJ2-5; D gene uncertain. There are 14 residues in the CDR3. Per the germline V gene, CDR1 is SEHNR and CDR2 is FQNEAQ (reference sequence). V lost 6 bases, J lost 1 base, and 12 bases lay in between. CDR3 sequence: CASRGPGAQETQYF. The CDR3 DNA sequence: TGTGCCAGCAGAGGCCCGGGTGCCCAAGAGACCCAGTACTTC. Full variable domain (rest looked up from reference TRBV7-9 and TRBJ2-5): DTGVSQNPRHKITKRGQNVTFRCDPISEHNRLYWYRQTLGQGPEFLTYFQNEAQLEKSRLLSDRFSAERPKGSFSTLEIQRTEQGDSAMYLCASRGPGAQETQYFGPGTRLLVL.

This rearrangement joins TRBV7-8 to TRBJ2-1; no clear D gene. The CDR3 loop spans 14 amino acids. Trimming removed 5 bases at V and 8 bases at J, with 16 bases between. In germline, CDR1 is SGHVS, CDR2 FQNEAQ. In DNA, the CDR3 is TGTGCCAGCAGCCCAACGTCCCGAGTAGATGAGCAGTTCTTC. It yields the protein CASSPTSRVDEQFF.

V is TRBV29-1 and J is TRBJ2-7; the D is unclear. Germline V gene sequence: CDR1 SQVTM, CDR2 ANQGSEA. V lost 3 bases and J lost 4, with 13 bases in between. This CDR3 spans 13 amino acids. The CDR3 spells CSVEVSVGYEQYF. The DNA of the CDR3 is TGCAGCGTTGAGGTGTCCGTCGGGTACGAGCAGTACTTC.

The V call is TRBV11-2, the J call TRBJ2-2, with 12 bases matching TRBD2. This CDR3 is built from 16 residues. Per germline, CDR1 SGHAT and CDR2 FQNNGV. Trimming at V came to 1 base and at J to 6 bases, leaving 3 bases not matched to a gene. CDR3 sequence: CASSLGLAGDPGELFF. In DNA form, the CDR3 reads TGTGCCAGCAGCTTAGGACTAGCGGGAGACCCCGGGGAGCTGTTTTTT.

This sequence joins TRBV27 and TRBJ1-3; D remains ambiguous. V gave up 4 bases and J gave up 0 bases, with 4 bases separating them. This CDR3 has 13 residues. In germline, CDR1 is MNHEY, CDR2 SMNVEV (reference sequence). CDR3 DNA sequence: TGTGCCAGCAGTTCCTTCTCTGGAAACACCATATATTTT. This translates into CASSSFSGNTIYF.

The rearrangement joins TRBV4-1 to TRBJ2-7, with D perhaps TRBD1 or TRBD2 (5 bases each). The length of the CDR3 is 15 residues. V gave up 1 base and J gave up 6 bases, with 16 bases separating them. From germline, CDR1 is MGHRA and CDR2 YSYEKL. This CDR3 reads CASSQVGNDGGEQYF. DNA of the CDR3: TGCGCCAGCAGCCAAGTCGGCAACGATGGGGGCGAGCAGTACTTC.

This chain links TRBV27 with TRBJ1-1; a possible D gene is TRBD1 (6 bases). Germline loops: CDR1 MNHEY, CDR2 SMNVEV (reference sequence). V was shortened by 6 bases and J by 1 base, with 12 bases between the two germline ends. This CDR3 is built from 14 residues. The CDR3 region is CASSAIRGNTEAFF. As DNA, the CDR3 is TGTGCCAGCAGCGCAATCAGGGGGAACACTGAAGCTTTCTTT.

V gene TRBV2 combines with J gene TRBJ2-7; a possible D gene is TRBD2 (8 bases). Trimming took 4 bases from V and 0 from J, leaving 25 bases between them. The CDR3 spans 19 residues. Germline assignment: CDR1 SNHLY and CDR2 FYNNEI. CDR3 sequence reads: CASSGEGASTGTSSYEQYF. CDR3 in DNA: TGTGCCAGCAGTGGAGAGGGGGCCAGTACCGGGACTAGCTCCTACGAGCAGTACTTC.

This chain joins TRBV13 and TRBJ2-7, with a weak D call TRBD1 (5 bases). The CDR3 length is 14 residues. Germline values: CDR1 PRHDT, CDR2 FYEKMQ (reference sequence). Trimming shortened V by 5 bases and J by 1 base, and 12 bases separated the two germline ends. The CDR3 DNA sequence: TGTGCCAGCAGCCCATCGGACATATCCTACGAGCAGTACTTC. Protein product: CASSPSDISYEQYF.

This chain connects TRBV10-1 to TRBJ1-5; D remains unclear. Trimming removed 4 bases from V and 0 bases from J, with 7 bases in between. Germline loops: CDR1 WNHNN, CDR2 SYGVQD (reference sequence). This CDR3 spans 14 amino acids. The CDR3 region is CASSVIDSNQPQHF. Here the CDR3 DNA reads TGCGCCAGCAGTGTAATTGATAGCAATCAGCCCCAGCATTTT.

This chain uses TRBV14 with TRBJ2-1; 12 bases are a match to TRBD2. Germline CDR1 SGHDN, CDR2 FVKESK. This CDR3 has 16 amino acids. V was pared by 4 bases and J by 8 bases, with 9 bases of the junction left unmatched. CDR3 sequence (DNA): TGTGCCAGCAGCCCTTTCGGACTAGCGGGGAACCATGAGCAGTTCTTC. Its translation is CASSPFGLAGNHEQFF.

CDR3 residues: CASGTTYNEQFF. Here the CDR3 DNA reads TGTGCCTCCGGGACTACTTACAATGAGCAGTTCTTC. The chain couples TRBV10-3 to TRBJ2-1, with 7 bases that match TRBD2. V shed 11 bases, J shed 4 bases, and the junction held 5 bases outside the gene matches. The germline V gene encodes CDR1 ENHRY and CDR2 SYGVKD. The CDR3 spans 12 residues.